This T cell receptor beta chain appears in the sequencing data of a study of blood T cell repertoires in COVID-19. Overall study: Both acute and convalescent COVID-19 samples were obtained from the United States, Italy and Spain.

As handled by the study authors: Reference gene primer amplification yielded estimated nucleated cell counts. The table came from immunoSEQ multiplex PCR; TCRdb's copy has only in-frame clones and leaves some out. That table furnishes V, J and clone size, whereas the DNA furnished D and trimming. The table includes around 100,000 clones, around 84% detected once. Sequenced: peripheral blood. This TCR was sampled from a man aged 40-55 years with acute or convalescent COVID-19.

The CDR3 DNA is TGTGCCAGCAGCCGCGGTCAGCCCGAATATAATTCACCCCTCCACTTT. This encodes CASSRGQPEYNSPLHF. The chain is built from TRBV7-6 and TRBJ1-6; D uncertain. The CDR3 loop spans 16 amino acids. CDR1 is SGHVS, CDR2 FNYEAQ, per germline. Deletions cut 5 bases from V and 4 bases from J, with 15 bases between.